Listed here are 30 T cell receptor beta chains from one sample, sequenced in a study of blood T cell repertoires in COVID-19. Here immunoSEQ multiplex PCR was the method, and the copy in TCRdb shows in-frame clones only, minus some. This table holds approximately 280,000 clones, almost 90% found once. Sequenced material: PBMCs or T cells enriched from blood (not recorded which). The receptors were gathered from a woman between 18 and 30 years old with acute COVID-19.

To note about this clone: Other DNA sequences in this sample translate to the same CDR3. The chain couples TRBV19 to TRBJ2-7; TRBD1 matches at 7 bases. CDR3 length equals 12 residues. Germline trimming cut 4 bases from V and 4 bases from J; bases unmatched to any gene: 1. Germline-derived CDR1 and CDR2 are LNHDA and SQIVND (reference sequence). The CDR3 DNA reads TGTGCCAGTAGTAGGACAGGTTACGAGCAGTACTTC. Residues: CASSRTGYEQYF. The full variable domain, with the rest looked up from reference TRBV19 and TRBJ2-7, is DGGITQSPKYLFRKEGQNVTLSCEQNLNHDAMYWYRQDPGQGLRLIYYSQIVNDFQKGDIAEGYSVSREKKESFPLTVTSAQKNPTAFYLCASSRTGYEQYFGPGTRLTVT.

This chain uses TRBV24-1 with TRBJ2-1, with 7 positions matching TRBD2. The germline V gene has CDR1 KGHDR and CDR2 SFDVKD. The CDR3 extends over 15 amino acids. Losses at the gene ends were 2 bases for V and 8 bases for J; bases not matched to a gene: 8. The CDR3 DNA reads as TGTGCCACCAGTGATTATGGGACGGGGAGGGATGAGCAGTTCTTC. Its translation: CATSDYGTGRDEQFF.

The chain joins TRBV4-2 to TRBJ1-1; D not resolved. Germline values: CDR1 LGHNA, CDR2 YNFKEQ. The CDR3 extends over 16 amino acids. Trimming stripped 0 bases from V and 1 base from J, with 12 bases between. The DNA of the CDR3 is TGTGCCAGCAGCCAAGATCAGGCGGCGGGGAACACTGAAGCTTTCTTT. Its protein product is CASSQDQAAGNTEAFF.

The V call is TRBV11-2, the J call TRBJ1-3, with D possibly TRBD1 on 5 matching bases. Per the germline V gene, CDR1 is SGHAT and CDR2 is FQNNGV. The CDR3 is 13 amino acids. Trimming left V 4 bases short and J 7 bases short, with 11 bases between. CDR3 protein: CASSSGHGNTIYF. DNA of the CDR3: TGTGCCAGCAGCTCAGGACATGGGAACACCATATATTTT.

V is TRBV4-3 and J is TRBJ2-2; D may be TRBD2 (6 bases). Germline V lookup: CDR1 LGHNA, CDR2 YSLEER. This CDR3 region has 16 residues. The V gene lost 2 bases and the J gene lost 7 bases, with 17 bases spanning the gap. CDR3 protein: CASSQLATPRGGELFF. DNA of the CDR3: TGCGCCAGCAGCCAACTTGCCACTCCGCGGGGCGGGGAGCTGTTTTTT.

This chain uses TRBV6-5 with TRBJ1-6; possibly TRBD1 for D (6 bases). This CDR3 region has 14 residues. Germline-derived CDR1 and CDR2 are MNHEY and SVGAGI. Trimming took off 10 bases at V and 13 bases at J, with 23 bases between the two ends. CDR3 bases: TGTGCCACCCGAAACCACAGGGAAGGGGCGCCCCTCCACTTT. This sequence encodes CATRNHREGAPLHF.

V gene TRBV27 combines with J gene TRBJ2-1; TRBD2 agrees at 7 bases. The germline V gene encodes CDR1 MNHEY and CDR2 SMNVEV (reference sequence). The junction had 15 bases not matched to a gene; V was cut back by 6 bases and J by 7 bases. The CDR3 extends over 16 amino acids. The CDR3 bases are TGTGCCAGCAGCCACTCCGGGAGGCCCCCCGGGAATGAGCAGTTCTTC. Its protein product is CASSHSGRPPGNEQFF.

Only one count was recorded for this clone. The same CDR3 can be traced to other DNA sequences in this sample. The chain joins TRBV28 to TRBJ2-3; TRBD2 matches 11 bases. Germline values: CDR1 MDHEN, CDR2 SYDVKM. This CDR3 is 14 amino acids long. Trimming cost V 6 bases and J 4 bases; bases outside gene matches: 3. CDR3 DNA sequence: TGTGCCAGCAGCTTAGCGGGAGGGCCAGATACGCAGTATTTT. Its protein product is CASSLAGGPDTQYF.

V is TRBV27 and J is TRBJ1-1, with 7 bases identical to TRBD1. The germline gives CDR1 MNHEY, CDR2 SMNVEV (reference sequence). This CDR3 has 14 residues. The trim removed 10 bases at V and 5 bases at J, leaving 13 bases unmatched. CDR3 region: CATVGGPLDTEAFF. The CDR3 nucleotides are TGTGCCACCGTAGGGGGCCCGCTAGATACTGAAGCTTTCTTT.

This clone was seen only once. The rearrangement links TRBV6-2 or TRBV6-3 to TRBJ2-3; 9 nucleotides match TRBD2. The CDR3 consists of 15 residues. In germline, CDR1 is MNHEY, CDR2 SVGEGT. J was trimmed by 3 bases and V by 3 bases; bases with no gene match: 4. The CDR3 DNA sequence: TGTGCCAGCAGTTATGGGCTAGCGGGGACAGATACGCAGTATTTT. Translating gives CASSYGLAGTDTQYF.

This clone showed up just a few times. This chain links TRBV6-1 with TRBJ2-7; 10 positions match TRBD2. Germline CDR1 reads MNHNS; CDR2 reads SASEGT. Unmatched junction bases numbered 1, after V lost 2 bases and J lost 0 bases. The length of the CDR3 is 15 residues. The CDR3 region is CASSELAGASYEQYF. In nucleotides, the CDR3 is TGTGCCAGCAGTGAACTAGCGGGAGCCTCCTACGAGCAGTACTTC.

The J gene is TRBJ1-1, the V gene TRBV19; a possible D gene is TRBD1 (5 bases). The ends were cut back, 2 bases at V and 0 bases at J, with 10 bases in the middle. Germline V CDR1 and CDR2: LNHDA, SQIVND (reference sequence). The CDR3 runs 15 residues. The CDR3 coding sequence is TGTGCCAGTAGTATAACGCCAGGGTTGAACACTGAAGCTTTCTTT. It codes for CASSITPGLNTEAFF.

V is TRBV5-1 and J is TRBJ2-1; 7 bases are shared with TRBD2. CDR1 and CDR2 (germline): SGHRS, YFSETQ. Trimming at V came to 5 bases and at J to 3 bases, leaving 8 bases not matched to a gene. This CDR3 comprises 15 residues. For the CDR3, the DNA is TGCGCCAGCAGACCCCTAGCGGCCAACTACAATGAGCAGTTCTTC. It yields the protein CASRPLAANYNEQFF.

The rearrangement joins TRBV27 to TRBJ1-1, with no clear D. The V and J ends lost 2 bases and 0 bases respectively, with 7 bases between them. CDR3 size: 14 residues. The germline V gene has CDR1 MNHEY and CDR2 SMNVEV (reference sequence). The CDR3 protein is CASSLERVNTEAFF. The CDR3 coding sequence is TGTGCCAGCAGTTTAGAGCGGGTGAACACTGAAGCTTTCTTT.

This clone was seen more than once but under ten times. This chain connects TRBV7-9 to TRBJ2-1; D perhaps matches TRBD2 (6 bases). V dropped 4 bases and J dropped 10 bases, with 26 bases sitting between them. Germline V CDR1 and CDR2: SEHNR, FQNEAQ (reference sequence). CDR3 length: 17 residues. The CDR3 loop reads CASSYPWDLKQSPEQFF. For the CDR3, the DNA is TGTGCCAGCAGCTACCCCTGGGACTTAAAACAATCTCCAGAGCAGTTCTTC.

CDR3 bases: TGTGCCAGCTCTATCCGCCGGACAGCACCCTACGAGCAGTACTTC. It codes for CASSIRRTAPYEQYF. The chain is built from TRBV2 and TRBJ2-7, with D perhaps matching TRBD1 (6 bases). Germline V gives CDR1 SNHLY, CDR2 FYNNEI. The CDR3 runs 15 residues. Trimming removed 8 bases at V and 2 bases at J, with 19 bases between.

This chain uses TRBV5-6 with TRBJ1-2; 7 bases align to TRBD1. Germline loops: CDR1 SGHDT, CDR2 YYEEEE. With 0 bases clipped from V and 4 bases from J, the junction kept 6 bases outside the gene matches. The CDR3 loop spans 15 amino acids. The CDR3 DNA sequence: TGTGCCAGCAGCTTGGGACAGGGTGTTTCCTATGGCTACACCTTC. Encoded protein: CASSLGQGVSYGYTF.

A note on this clone: Different DNA sequences within this sample yield the same CDR3. The chain couples TRBV28 to TRBJ2-1; a weak D match, TRBD2 (6 bases). The CDR3 covers 14 residues. Trimming took off 1 base at V and 7 bases at J, with 11 bases between the two ends. Germline V gene data show CDR1 as MDHEN and CDR2 as SYDVKM. CDR3 sequence (DNA): TGTGCCAGCAGTTTATTGGGAGGAGGGAATGAGCAGTTCTTC. Translated, it gives CASSLLGGGNEQFF.

This chain connects TRBV7-9 to TRBJ1-2; D gene ambiguous. V lost 5 bases and J lost 5, with 18 bases in between. Germline-derived CDR1 and CDR2 are SEHNR and FQNEAQ (reference sequence). The CDR3 loop spans 15 amino acids. The DNA of the CDR3 is TGTGCCAGCAGCCTACCTAACAGTGCCCTGTATGGCTACACCTTC. Its translation: CASSLPNSALYGYTF. Full variable domain (outside the CDR3, taken from reference TRBV7-9 and TRBJ1-2): DTGVSQNPRHKITKRGQNVTFRCDPISEHNRLYWYRQTLGQGPEFLTYFQNEAQLEKSRLLSDRFSAERPKGSFSTLEIQRTEQGDSAMYLCASSLPNSALYGYTFGSGTRLTVV.

The chain couples TRBV28 to TRBJ1-6; D gene uncertain. Trimming removed 7 bases from V and 3 bases from J, with 13 bases in between. Per the germline V gene, CDR1 is MDHEN and CDR2 is SYDVKM. The CDR3 loop spans 15 amino acids. The CDR3 DNA follows: TGTGCCAGCAAACCTGGAGGGCGCTATAATTCACCCCTCCACTTT. Translating it yields CASKPGGRYNSPLHF. Filled out from reference TRBV28 and TRBJ1-6, the complete variable domain reads DVKVTQSSRYLVKRTGEKVFLECVQDMDHENMFWYRQDPGLGLRLIYFSYDVKMKEKGDIPEGYSVSREKKERFSLILESASTNQTSMYLCASKPGGRYNSPLHFGNGTRLTVT.

V and J are TRBV4-2 and TRBJ2-2; 11 positions agree with TRBD2. The CDR3 has 15 amino acids. V shed 5 bases, J shed 7 bases, and the junction held 6 bases outside the gene matches. Germline V gene lookup returns CDR1 LGHNA and CDR2 YNFKEQ. The CDR3 reads CASSDSGRADGELFF. The CDR3 coding sequence is TGTGCCAGCAGCGATAGCGGGAGGGCCGACGGGGAGCTGTTTTTT.

Only one count was recorded for this clone. The chain uses TRBV28 and TRBJ1-4; a weak D match, TRBD1 (5 bases). CDR3 size: 14 residues. V was pared by 6 bases and J by 2 bases, with 10 bases between. Germline V gene sequence: CDR1 MDHEN, CDR2 SYDVKM. For the CDR3, the DNA is TGTGCCAGCAGATTTGGGGGGACTAATGAAAAACTGTTTTTT. It is translated as CASRFGGTNEKLFF.

This sequence joins TRBV28 and TRBJ2-6, with TRBD2 matching over 7 bases. CDR1 MDHEN and CDR2 SYDVKM come from the germline V gene. V shed 5 bases, J shed 2 bases, and the junction held 3 bases outside the gene matches. The CDR3 loop spans 15 amino acids. The DNA of the CDR3 is TGTGCCAGCAGTCTTGGGACTACTGGGGCCAACGTCCTGACTTTC. It is translated as CASSLGTTGANVLTF.

The chain couples TRBV5-4 to TRBJ2-2; D is perhaps TRBD1 (5 bases). The CDR3 runs to 14 residues. In germline, CDR1 is SGHNT, CDR2 YYREEE (reference sequence). Deletions cut 5 bases from V and 0 bases from J, with 8 bases between. The CDR3 nucleotides are TGTGCCAGCAGGTGGGGCACGAACACCGGGGAGCTGTTTTTT. Encoded protein: CASRWGTNTGELFF.

The chain links TRBV10-3 to TRBJ2-1; no definite D call. Germline V gene data show CDR1 as ENHRY and CDR2 as SYGVKD. The CDR3 loop spans 15 amino acids. The V end was cut by 0 bases, the J end by 6 bases, with 12 bases between. The CDR3 sequence is CAISESASILNEQFF. The CDR3 DNA follows: TGTGCCATCAGTGAGTCAGCTAGTATCCTCAATGAGCAGTTCTTC.

The chain recombines TRBV2 with TRBJ2-7, with D maybe TRBD1 (6 bases). CDR1 and CDR2 from the germline V gene are SNHLY and FYNNEI. The V end lost 2 bases, the J end lost 2 bases, and 10 bases lay between the germline ends. The CDR3 covers 14 residues. The CDR3 DNA reads TGTGCCAGCAGTGAACAGGGGAATACCTACGAGCAGTACTTC. The encoded protein is CASSEQGNTYEQYF.

The chain employs TRBV12-5 and TRBJ2-3, with TRBD2 matching over 7 bases. The trim removed 1 base at V and 6 bases at J, leaving 7 bases unmatched. The CDR3 runs to 15 residues. Germline CDR1 LGHNT, CDR2 FRNRAP. The chain's CDR3 is CASGLGSGKRDTQYF. The CDR3 bases are TGTGCTAGTGGTTTGGGGAGCGGGAAAAGGGATACGCAGTATTTT. The complete variable domain, with remaining parts taken from reference TRBV12-5 and TRBJ2-3, reads DARVTQTPRHKVTEMGQEVTMRCQPILGHNTVFWYRQTMMQGLELLAYFRNRAPLDDSGMPKDRFSAEMPDATLATLKIQPSEPRDSAVYFCASGLGSGKRDTQYFGPGTRLTVL.

The gene calls are TRBV11-3 and TRBJ2-3; TRBD2 is a possible D gene (5 bases). Germline V gene lookup returns CDR1 SGHNT and CDR2 YENEEA. This CDR3 spans 15 amino acids. Trimming cost V 3 bases and J 1 base, with 11 bases left between them. CDR3: CASSFSGGGTDTQYF. The CDR3 nucleotides read TGTGCCAGCAGCTTTTCTGGAGGTGGCACAGATACGCAGTATTTT.

The chain employs TRBV7-2 and TRBJ1-3, with D tentatively TRBD1 (6 bases). Looked up from germline, CDR1 is SGHTA and CDR2 is FQGNSA. Between the trimmed V and J ends, which lost 5 bases and 0 bases, there was a span of 17 bases. CDR3 length equals 17 residues. The CDR3, as DNA: TGTGCCAGCAGCCCCCAAGACAGGTCCTCCTCTGGAAACACCATATATTTT. Translation gives CASSPQDRSSSGNTIYF. Variable domain in full (rest from reference TRBV7-2 and TRBJ1-3): GAGVSQSPSNKVTEKGKDVELRCDPISGHTALYWYRQSLGQGLEFLIYFQGNSAPDKSGLPSDRFSAERTGGSVSTLTIQRTQQEDSAVYLCASSPQDRSSSGNTIYFGEGSWLTVV.

The chain employs TRBV11-2 and TRBJ1-1; D might be TRBD1 (6 bases). The CDR3 is 15 amino acids. Germline CDR1 and CDR2: SGHAT and FQNNGV. Trimming cost V 2 bases and J 5 bases, with 15 bases left between them. CDR3 in amino acids: CASSLISPGETEAFF. For the CDR3, the DNA is TGTGCCAGCAGCTTAATATCCCCAGGGGAGACTGAAGCTTTCTTT.